The following is a T cell receptor (beta chain) sequence with its context. This clone appeared once. The antigen it binds to is not known. Nothing much larger sits one base from this clone, and base qualities are not available. The treatment or condition label on this specimen signifies: suppressive antiretroviral therapy. As a nonspecific positive control representing the CD4+ T cell repertoire, cells were stimulated with anti-CD3/anti-CD28 magnetic beads. Sorting of responding CD4+ T cells was based on upregulation of both CD40 ligand and CD69. Participants were HIV-1-infected adults who started suppressive ART during chronic infection. Participants had undetectable plasma HIV-1 RNA below 50 copies/mL for at least 4 years. To be included, participants needed a CD4+ T cell count above 400 cells/uL and a positive CMV serology. Before stimulation, PBMCs were isolated using density centrifugation and depleted of CD8+ T cells. For around 19 hours, the CD8-depleted PBMCs were stimulated with anti-CD28/CD49d costimulation, a CD40-blocking antibody, and enfuvirtide to prevent new infections. Cell sorting was done on a Beckman Coulter MoFlo Legacy or XDP sorter, and dead cells were excluded with propidium iodide. Genomic DNA was extracted with the QIAamp DNA Mini Kit for samples above one million cells, otherwise with the Quick-DNA Microprep Kit.

This specimen comes from a study of persistence of HIV-infected CD4 T cells (dated by TCRdb to the early 2020s). Regarding the study in general: Participants had been on suppressive ART for a median of roughly 8 years. Peripheral blood samples of up to roughly 180 mL were obtained at multiple time points, with the exception of a couple of participants, for whom leukapheresis was performed at a single time point. Anti-CD3/anti-CD28 stimulation activated a higher proportion of cells, with a lower memory fraction, than antigen stimulation. CMV- and HIV-1 Gag-responding CD4+ T cells were isolated from ART-treated individuals so that antigen-driven clonal expansion of HIV-1-infected cells could be examined. TCRbeta sequencing assessed the clonality of all cells in each sorted population, while proviral sequencing assessed the clonality of infected cells. For the TCR cluster analysis across participants, 8 or 9 participants were included for CMV and more than five participants for Gag.

The germline V end is reduced by 4 bases and the J end by 6 bases; junction bases left unmatched: 9. CDR1 and CDR2 are read off the germline V gene as SNHLY and FYNNEI. The CDR3 numbers 17 residues from cysteine through phenylalanine. Solely the CDR3 DNA is kept, with 51 bases framed from the first base. Findings and caveats that apply to the study as a whole: TCR oligoclonality correlated with proviral oligoclonality within the same sorted populations. Significantly lower TCRbeta richness was observed in CMV- and Gag-responding cells than in anti-CD3/anti-CD28-responding cells, and higher oligoclonality was observed in CMV-responding cells than in CD3/CD28-stimulated and Gag-responding cells. Only a small number of individuals took part in the study, and only a limited range of antigens was tested. Bulk TCR analyses could not be limited to the rare CMV-responding cells that actually contained HIV-1 proviruses. Degenerate expanded CDR3beta sequences were enriched in antigen-responding cells, suggesting convergent selection of CD4+ responses to CMV and Gag.

The immunoSEQ hsTCRB assay version 4, run in survey mode, was used to sequence TCRbeta repertoires from genomic DNA. Genomic DNA was diluted to about 9.1 ng/uL, using up to 1 ug per sample for TCRbeta sequencing. In the source study's methods: ImmunoSeq Analyzer 3.0 was used for analysis of TCRbeta data, and diversity was computed on productive nucleotide rearrangements. Using the Immunarch R package, the improved Chao index served to estimate lower-bound TCR diversity and the Gini coefficient served to estimate clonality. Different nucleotide rearrangements encoding the same CDR3beta amino acid sequence were treated as distinct clonotypes. Differential abundance analysis identified TCRbeta sequences significantly enriched in antigen-responding cells relative to anti-CD3/anti-CD28-activated cells. GLIPH2 grouped TCRs by predicted peptide-MHC specificity, both within each participant and across combined participant data sets. This immuneACCESS table, as held by TCRdb, lists in-frame sequences with V and J called but not all clones. Of the missing ones, under half trace to an unresolved V gene in checked studies; the others have no known cause. The V and J calls and clone size come from that table; D and trimming were worked out from the DNA. The sample table shows around 39,000 clones, and 80% to 90% are seen once. The top ten clones comprise over 1% of the sample.

The sequence joins TRBV2 to TRBJ2-1; 13 junctional bases match TRBD2. This TCR was sampled from an adult man with HIV who was CMV-seropositive. This material consisted of CD4+ T cells sorted from PBMCs after roughly 18-hour stimulation, taken from a patient who received antiretroviral therapy. The sample's cell subset or site, from its label and the paper: CD40L+CD69+ CD4 T cells responding to anti-CD3/anti-CD28 beads, representing the overall repertoire. CDR3 protein: CASSVTSGGPGANEQFF. In nucleotide form, the sequence is TGTGCCAGCAGTGTGACTAGCGGGGGGCCTGGGGCCAATGAGCAGTTCTTC.